A single sample is the source of the 21 T cell receptor beta chains below, sequenced in a study of T cells after yellow fever vaccination. TCRdb fed the 5' RACE reads into MiXCR, producing one record per CDR3 protein. The top ten clones hold under 3.5% of a sample with a few hundred thousand distinct CDR3 sequences, roughly 3% of them seen once. The sequences come from CD4+ T cells sorted from PBMCs, collected 10 days after the yellow fever booster vaccination. The source of these receptors is a man between 18 and 29 years old who received the YFV17D yellow fever vaccine.

This clonotype appeared many times. This chain connects TRBV6-2 or TRBV6-3 to TRBJ2-7; D is unclear. Trimming removed 7 bases from V and 7 bases from J, with 17 bases in between. The CDR3 is 13 amino acids. Germline CDR1 MNHEY, CDR2 SVGEGT. This CDR3 is CASTNPSRKEQYV. The DNA for the CDR3 is TGTGCCAGCACCAACCCGAGTCGGAAGGAGCAGTACGTC.

This clonotype was seen only a few times. The chain links TRBV6-5 to TRBJ2-5; tentatively, D is TRBD1 (6 bases). Germline CDR1 MNHEY, CDR2 SVGAGI. The CDR3 runs 14 residues. The ends were cut back, 6 bases at V and 5 bases at J, with 16 bases in the middle. The CDR3 loop reads CASRMLWTVETQYF. CDR3 nucleotide sequence: TGTGCCAGCAGGATGCTCTGGACAGTCGAGACCCAGTACTTC.

In its sample, this clonotype was seen a few times. The V and J genes are TRBV18 and TRBJ1-6, with unresolved D. V lost 2 bases, J lost 9 bases, and 14 bases lay in between. Looked up from germline, CDR1 is KGHSH and CDR2 is LQKENI. This CDR3 is 15 amino acids long. This chain's CDR3 is CASSPGMVGFSPLHF. The CDR3 bases are TGTGCCAGCTCACCAGGGATGGTGGGTTTTTCACCCCTCCACTTT. Complete variable domain (other parts from reference TRBV18 and TRBJ1-6): NAGVMQNPRHLVRRRGQEARLRCSPMKGHSHVYWYRQLPEEGLKFMVYLQKENIIDESGMPKERFSAEFPKEGPSILRIQQVVRGDSAAYFCASSPGMVGFSPLHFGNGTRLTVT.

This clonotype has more than one count but fewer than ten. The chain joins TRBV7-2 to TRBJ1-2, with a tentative D call TRBD1 (5 bases). This CDR3 contains 15 residues. In germline, CDR1 is SGHTA, CDR2 FQGNSA. V was clipped by 6 bases and J by 1 base, with 15 bases between them. CDR3 amino acids: CASSNGRTHNYGYTF. CDR3 sequence (DNA): TGTGCCAGCAGTAATGGGAGGACACATAACTATGGCTACACCTTC. The whole variable domain, remainder taken from reference TRBV7-2 and TRBJ1-2, is GAGVSQSPSNKVTEKGKDVELRCDPISGHTALYWYRQSLGQGLEFLIYFQGNSAPDKSGLPSDRFSAERTGGSVSTLTIQRTQQEDSAVYLCASSNGRTHNYGYTFGSGTRLTVV.

The genes are TRBV12-3 or TRBV12-4 and TRBJ1-5; TRBD1 might be the D (5 bases). CDR3 length: 19 amino acids. V was clipped by 4 bases and J by 0 bases, with 22 bases between them. The CDR3 DNA follows: TGTGCCAGCAGTTCCCGGTTCGTCTCCGGGACGGATAGCAATCAGCCCCAGCATTTT. Its protein is CASSSRFVSGTDSNQPQHF.

This clonotype was counted at least ten times. The V call is TRBV27, the J call TRBJ1-5; 8 bases align to TRBD1. CDR1 is MNHEY and CDR2 is SMNVEV in the germline V gene (reference sequence). The CDR3 loop spans 15 amino acids. V was clipped by 4 bases and J by 5 bases; unmatched bases: 7. The CDR3 here is CASSSGTGVDQPQHF. CDR3 bases: TGTGCCAGCAGTTCGGGGACAGGAGTGGATCAGCCCCAGCATTTT.

This clonotype was detected many times. The genes are TRBV12-3 or TRBV12-4 and TRBJ1-4, with D perhaps TRBD1 (6 bases). The CDR3 is 14 residues long. V lost 6 bases and J lost 7, with 15 bases in between. The CDR3 protein is CASSKGGESEKLFF. DNA of the CDR3: TGTGCCAGCAGCAAGGGGGGGGAGAGTGAAAAACTGTTTTTT.

There are a few counts of this clonotype. One end of the junction does not line up with germline, which may come from a read error. This rearrangement joins TRBV2 to TRBJ2-3; D may be TRBD2 (5 bases). The CDR3 runs 13 residues. Looked up from germline, CDR1 is SNHLY and CDR2 is FYNNEI. The CDR3 loop is CATSTEGTDTQYF. The CDR3 nucleotides read TGTGCCACCAGTACGGAGGGCACAGATACGCAGTATTTT.

V gene TRBV6-2 or TRBV6-3 combines with J gene TRBJ1-1; weak D call: TRBD1 (5 bases). The V and J ends lost 2 bases and 3 bases respectively, with 10 bases between them. CDR1 and CDR2 from the germline V gene are MNHEY and SVGEGT. The CDR3 has 14 amino acids. The CDR3 bases are TGTGCCAGCAGTTACGGGACCCGAGACACTGAAGCTTTCTTT. Translated: CASSYGTRDTEAFF.

The chain uses TRBV5-5 and TRBJ2-7; TRBD2 might be the D (5 bases). Trimming shortened V by 0 bases and J by 2 bases, and 12 bases separated the two germline ends. The CDR3 runs 15 residues. CDR1 and CDR2 (germline): SGHKS, YYEKEE (reference sequence). The CDR3 DNA sequence: TGTGCCAGCAGCTTGGATTCGGCGGGCACCTACGAGCAGTACTTC. It yields the protein CASSLDSAGTYEQYF.

This clonotype was picked up a small number of times. V and J are TRBV5-1 and TRBJ2-3; possibly TRBD1 for D (6 bases). The CDR3 contains 14 residues. Germline CDR1 reads SGHRS; CDR2 reads YFSETQ. The germline V and J ends were trimmed by 4 bases and 6 bases, with 15 bases remaining between them. The CDR3 loop reads CASSNKGRGDTQYF. The DNA of the CDR3 is TGCGCCAGCAGCAACAAGGGAAGGGGGGATACGCAGTATTTT.

This clonotype appeared many times. The rearrangement links TRBV29-1 to TRBJ1-1; D is possibly TRBD1 (5 bases). The CDR3 has 12 amino acids. The germline V gene encodes CDR1 SQVTM and CDR2 ANQGSEA. V lost 7 bases and J 1 base, leaving 10 bases between the germline ends. Here the CDR3 DNA reads TGCAGCGGACGACAGAGGAACACTGAAGCTTTCTTT. Translation gives CSGRQRNTEAFF.

V is TRBV20-1 and J is TRBJ2-5; unclear D gene. This CDR3 comprises 13 residues. V dropped 1 base and J dropped 2 bases, with 8 bases sitting between them. Germline V gene sequence: CDR1 DFQATT, CDR2 SNEGSKA (reference sequence). CDR3 in amino acids: CSARGPDQETQYF. The CDR3 bases are TGCAGTGCTAGAGGGCCAGATCAAGAGACCCAGTACTTC.

This clonotype has only a few counts. V gene TRBV5-1 combines with J gene TRBJ1-1; D is unclear. Trimming left V 1 base short and J 3 bases short, with 13 bases between. The CDR3 spans 15 residues. The germline V gene encodes CDR1 SGHRS and CDR2 YFSETQ. CDR3 region: CASSLQDTAYTEAFF. CDR3 bases: TGCGCCAGCAGCTTGCAAGATACAGCGTACACTGAAGCTTTCTTT.

The chain has TRBV7-2 and TRBJ1-2, with TRBD1 matching 9 bases. CDR1 is SGHTA, CDR2 FQGNSA, per germline. This CDR3 has 16 amino acids. The J segment lost 5 bases and the V segment lost 5 bases, leaving 12 bases of the junction unmatched. CDR3 loop: CASSPKSGTGRYGYTF. In DNA, the CDR3 is TGTGCCAGCAGCCCCAAGTCCGGGACAGGGCGATATGGCTACACCTTC.

The V call is TRBV30, the J call TRBJ2-1; possibly TRBD2 for D (6 bases). This CDR3 spans 14 amino acids. The germline V and J ends were trimmed by 3 bases and 0 bases, with 9 bases remaining between them. Germline V lookup: CDR1 GTSNPN, CDR2 SVGIG (reference sequence). Here the CDR3 reads CAWSQGGSYNEQFF. As DNA, the CDR3 is TGTGCCTGGAGCCAGGGAGGCTCCTACAATGAGCAGTTCTTC.

A few counts support this clonotype. J is TRBJ1-6 and V is TRBV14; no reliable D call. The germline V and J ends were trimmed by 3 bases and 5 bases, with 5 bases remaining between them. Germline assignment: CDR1 SGHDN and CDR2 FVKESK. The CDR3 sequence is 13 residues long. CDR3: CASSQGNNSPLHF. The CDR3 DNA sequence: TGTGCCAGCAGCCAGGGAAATAATTCACCCCTCCACTTT.

This clonotype was seen ten or more times. V and J are TRBV4-2 and TRBJ2-1, with 8 bases identical to TRBD2. Germline trimming cut 7 bases from V and 3 bases from J; bases unmatched to any gene: 5. CDR3 size: 14 residues. CDR1 and CDR2 from the germline V gene are LGHNA and YNFKEQ. CDR3 loop: CASIGSGVYNEQFF. CDR3 DNA: TGTGCCAGCATTGGTAGCGGGGTCTACAATGAGCAGTTCTTC.

A note on this clonotype: The junction departs from the called germline gene at one end, perhaps through a read error. The J gene is TRBJ1-2, the V gene TRBV29-1, with D perhaps matching TRBD1 (6 bases). This CDR3 contains 11 residues. The germline V gene has CDR1 SQVTM and CDR2 ANQGSEA. The chain's CDR3 is CSVEAGDHYTF. The CDR3 coding sequence is TGCAGCGTAGAAGCAGGGGACCACTACACCTTC.

This rearrangement joins TRBV6-2 or TRBV6-3 to TRBJ2-7; D perhaps matches TRBD1 (6 bases). The CDR3 sequence is 13 residues long. Per germline, CDR1 MNHEY and CDR2 SVGEGT. V was clipped by 4 bases and J by 6 bases, with 13 bases between them. CDR3 nucleotide sequence: TGTGCCAGCAGTTGGACAGCTCCAAGCGAGCAGTACGTC. Translating it yields CASSWTAPSEQYV.

This chain joins TRBV4-1 and TRBJ2-7, with D possibly matching TRBD1 (6 bases). This CDR3 is built from 15 residues. The germline gives CDR1 MGHRA, CDR2 YSYEKL. Trimming pared 0 bases from V and 4 bases from J, leaving 13 bases between. The CDR3: CASSQDNRVVYEQYF. CDR3 bases: TGCGCCAGCAGCCAAGATAACAGGGTGGTGTACGAGCAGTACTTC.